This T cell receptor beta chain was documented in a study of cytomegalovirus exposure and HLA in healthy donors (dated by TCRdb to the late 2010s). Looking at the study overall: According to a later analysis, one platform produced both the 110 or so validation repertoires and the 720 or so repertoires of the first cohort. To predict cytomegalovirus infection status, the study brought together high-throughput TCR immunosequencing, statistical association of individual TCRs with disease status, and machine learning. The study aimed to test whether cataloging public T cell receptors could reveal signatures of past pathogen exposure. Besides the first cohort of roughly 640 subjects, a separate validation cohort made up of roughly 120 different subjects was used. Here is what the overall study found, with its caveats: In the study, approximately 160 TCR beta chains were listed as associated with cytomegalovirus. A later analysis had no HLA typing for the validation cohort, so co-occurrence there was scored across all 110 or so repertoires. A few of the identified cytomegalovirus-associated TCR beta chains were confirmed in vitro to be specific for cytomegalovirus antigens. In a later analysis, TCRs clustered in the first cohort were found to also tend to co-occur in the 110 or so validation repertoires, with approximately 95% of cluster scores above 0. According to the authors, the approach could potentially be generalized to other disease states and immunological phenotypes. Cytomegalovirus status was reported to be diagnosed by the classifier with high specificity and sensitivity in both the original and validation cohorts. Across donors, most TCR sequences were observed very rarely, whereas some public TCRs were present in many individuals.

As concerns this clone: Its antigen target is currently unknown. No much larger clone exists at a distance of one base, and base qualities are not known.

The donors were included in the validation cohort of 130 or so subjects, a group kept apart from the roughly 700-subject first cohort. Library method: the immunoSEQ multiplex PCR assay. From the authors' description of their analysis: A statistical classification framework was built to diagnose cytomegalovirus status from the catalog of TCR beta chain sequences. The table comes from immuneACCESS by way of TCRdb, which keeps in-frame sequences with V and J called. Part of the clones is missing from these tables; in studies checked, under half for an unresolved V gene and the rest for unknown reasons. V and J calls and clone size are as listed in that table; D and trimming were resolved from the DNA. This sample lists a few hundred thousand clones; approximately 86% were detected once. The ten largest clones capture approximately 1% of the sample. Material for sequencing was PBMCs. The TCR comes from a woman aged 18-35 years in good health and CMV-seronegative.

The sequenced DNA is TGTGCCAGCAGGAGTGGAGGGGCGGCTAATGAAAAACTGTTTTTT. Protein translation: CASRSGGAANEKLFF. This chain joins TRBV6-5 to TRBJ1-4; the D gene is perhaps TRBD1, from 5 matching bases. The CDR1 and CDR2 encoded by the germline V gene are MNHEY and SVGAGI. Cut back by 6 bases and 3 bases, the V and J ends lie 14 bases apart. From cysteine to phenylalanine, the CDR3 is 15 amino acids long. The read is trimmed to its CDR3 DNA, 45 bases read in frame from base 1.